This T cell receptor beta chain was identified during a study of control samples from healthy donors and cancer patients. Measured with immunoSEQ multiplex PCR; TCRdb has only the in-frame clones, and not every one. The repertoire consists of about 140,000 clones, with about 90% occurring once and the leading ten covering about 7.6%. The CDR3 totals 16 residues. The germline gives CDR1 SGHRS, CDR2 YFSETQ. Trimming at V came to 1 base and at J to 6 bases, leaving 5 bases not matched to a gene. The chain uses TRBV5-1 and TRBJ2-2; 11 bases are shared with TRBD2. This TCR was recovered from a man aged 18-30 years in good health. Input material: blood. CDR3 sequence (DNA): TGCGCCAGCAGCTTGCTTGGGACTAGCGGCGCCGGGGAGCTGTTTTTT. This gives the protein CASSLLGTSGAGELFF.